These 27 T cell receptor beta chains came from one sample sequenced in a study of blood T cell repertoires in COVID-19. Here immunoSEQ multiplex PCR was the method, and the copy in TCRdb shows in-frame clones only, minus some. The sample comprises around 160,000 clones, roughly 80% of which are singletons, and approximately 2.7% rests with the top ten. Input material: peripheral blood. These receptor sequences come from a woman in her thirties or forties with active or convalescent COVID-19.

This clone was observed once. The rearrangement links TRBV10-3 to TRBJ1-6; 7 bases align to TRBD1. This CDR3 comprises 15 residues. The ends lost 5 bases at V and 6 bases at J; junction bases unmatched: 7. Germline V gene data show CDR1 as ENHRY and CDR2 as SYGVKD. In nucleotides, the CDR3 is TGTGCCATCAGTACAGGGGCCGGGGGTAATTCACCCCTCCACTTT. This codes for CAISTGAGGNSPLHF.

The chain is built from TRBV24-1 and TRBJ2-1, with 8 bases lining up with TRBD2. The V and J ends lost 5 bases and 7 bases, in that order; junction bases with no gene match: 6. CDR3 length: 14 amino acids. Looked up from germline, CDR1 is KGHDR and CDR2 is SFDVKD. The CDR3 is CATSASGGENEQFF. CDR3 DNA: TGTGCCACCAGTGCAAGCGGGGGAGAAAATGAGCAGTTCTTC.

The CDR3 loop reads CASSRQGGGSGANVLTF. The CDR3, as DNA: TGTGCCAGCAGCCGACAGGGTGGGGGCTCTGGGGCCAACGTCCTGACTTTC. This chain connects TRBV5-4 to TRBJ2-6; 7 nucleotides line up with TRBD1. V shed 4 bases, J shed 0 bases, and the junction held 7 bases outside the gene matches. Germline V gene data show CDR1 as SGHNT and CDR2 as YYREEE (reference sequence). The CDR3 runs 17 residues.

This clone was detected once. The chain recombines TRBV23-1 with TRBJ2-1; D possibly corresponds to TRBD2 (5 bases). TRBV23-1 is an ORF, and what it does is uncertain. The CDR3 is made up of 15 amino acids. The V end lost 4 bases, the J end lost 6 bases, and 16 bases lay between the germline ends. CDR3 nucleotides: TGCGCCAGCAGTCCAGGAGGTGGCGAGGGCAATGAGCAGTTCTTC. It specifies CASSPGGGEGNEQFF.

This clone appeared a few times. As DNA, the CDR3 is TGTGCCAGCAGTTTAGTCAGGCAGCAATTTACTGGAAACACCATATATTTT. Protein sequence: CASSLVRQQFTGNTIYF. The chain is built from TRBV28 and TRBJ1-3, with unresolved D. There are 17 residues in the CDR3. The V end was cut by 2 bases, the J end by 2 bases, with 16 bases between. From germline, CDR1 is MDHEN and CDR2 SYDVKM.

This clone showed up just a few times. This rearrangement joins TRBV7-2 to TRBJ2-7; TRBD1 is a possible D gene (6 bases). The germline gives CDR1 SGHTA, CDR2 FQGNSA. The CDR3 runs to 15 residues. The V end was cut by 0 bases, the J end by 7 bases, with 16 bases between. CDR3 sequence (DNA): TGTGCCAGCAGCTTAGCTGGTCGGAGTGGACAGGAGCAGTACTTC. Encoded protein: CASSLAGRSGQEQYF.

The gene calls are TRBV6-5 and TRBJ1-2, with D perhaps matching TRBD1 (6 bases). V was pared by 6 bases and J by 2 bases, with 16 bases between. The CDR3 is 15 residues long. Germline loops: CDR1 MNHEY, CDR2 SVGAGI. The DNA for the CDR3 is TGTGCCAGCAGCCTCTACAACAGGGAGAACTATGGCTACACCTTC. Its translation is CASSLYNRENYGYTF.

In this sample, this clone turned up once. This rearrangement joins TRBV6-5 to TRBJ1-2, with 11 nucleotides matching TRBD1. CDR1 MNHEY and CDR2 SVGAGI come from the germline V gene. J was trimmed by 8 bases and V by 4 bases; bases with no gene match: 9. This CDR3 is built from 15 residues. CDR3 residues: CASSSLRTGGQGYTF. The CDR3 nucleotides read TGTGCCAGCAGTTCGTTGAGGACAGGGGGCCAAGGCTACACCTTC.

The genes are TRBV5-5 and TRBJ1-1, with unresolved D. The V end was cut by 4 bases, the J end by 6 bases, with 16 bases between. From germline, CDR1 is SGHKS and CDR2 YYEKEE (reference sequence). This CDR3 spans 14 amino acids. CDR3 protein: CASSPFDGIAEAFF. The CDR3 nucleotides read TGTGCCAGCAGCCCCTTTGACGGGATCGCTGAAGCTTTCTTT.

The genes are TRBV28 and TRBJ1-5; TRBD1 matches at 7 bases. The CDR3 is made up of 14 amino acids. With 1 base clipped from V and 5 bases from J, the junction kept 2 bases outside the gene matches. CDR1 is MDHEN and CDR2 is SYDVKM in the germline V gene. The CDR3 loop is CASSLFDRDQPQHF. Written as DNA, the CDR3 is TGTGCCAGCAGTTTATTTGACAGGGATCAGCCCCAGCATTTT.

J is TRBJ2-3 and V is TRBV9; possible D gene TRBD1, 6 bases. This CDR3 has 18 residues. Germline CDR1 is SGDLS and CDR2 is YYNGEE. Trimming cost V 1 base and J 0 bases, with 18 bases left between them. The CDR3 DNA reads TGTGCCAGCAGCGTATTGGTCAGGGGCGGAAAAAGCACAGATACGCAGTATTTT. It yields the protein CASSVLVRGGKSTDTQYF.

The rearrangement links TRBV3-1 (or the pseudogene TRBV3-2) to TRBJ1-1; D possibly corresponds to TRBD1 (6 bases). Per germline, CDR1 LGHDT and CDR2 YNNKEL (reference sequence). This CDR3 is built from 15 residues. The V and J ends lost 2 bases and 1 base respectively, with 11 bases between them. This chain's CDR3 is CASSQLRDTNTEAFF. The DNA for the CDR3 is TGTGCCAGCAGCCAACTCCGGGACACGAACACTGAAGCTTTCTTT.

This sequence joins TRBV2 and TRBJ1-4; D gene ambiguous. The CDR3 length is 15 residues. Trimming shortened V by 6 bases and J by 7 bases, and 18 bases separated the two germline ends. CDR1 SNHLY and CDR2 FYNNEI come from the germline V gene. The CDR3 nucleotides are TGTGCCAGCAGCGGAGGTGGCCGGGCGGGTGAAAAACTGTTTTTT. Protein product: CASSGGGRAGEKLFF.

The chain has TRBV5-6 and TRBJ2-7, with D possibly being TRBD2 (6 bases). V lost 5 bases, J lost 2 bases, and 14 bases lay in between. The CDR3 length is 14 residues. Per the germline V gene, CDR1 is SGHDT and CDR2 is YYEEEE. The CDR3 loop is CASRPQWGAYEQYF. CDR3 coding DNA: TGTGCCAGCAGGCCTCAGTGGGGGGCCTACGAGCAGTACTTC.

The V and J genes are TRBV6-5 and TRBJ1-5, with a weak D call TRBD1 (6 bases). This CDR3 is 13 amino acids long. Germline lookup yields CDR1 MNHEY and CDR2 SVGAGI. Trimming stripped 7 bases from V and 4 bases from J, with 11 bases between. The CDR3 sequence is CASIAGANQPQHF. The CDR3 region has the DNA TGTGCCAGCATTGCAGGGGCAAATCAGCCCCAGCATTTT.

A note on this clone: Other nucleotide sequences from this sample produce the same CDR3. The genes are TRBV5-4 and TRBJ2-6; D perhaps matches TRBD2 (5 bases). Trimming took 4 bases from V and 0 from J, leaving 8 bases between them. This CDR3 is built from 15 residues. From germline, CDR1 is SGHNT and CDR2 YYREEE (reference sequence). CDR3 sequence reads: CASSLGGSGANVLTF. Written as DNA, the CDR3 is TGTGCCAGCAGCCTTGGAGGCTCTGGGGCCAACGTCCTGACTTTC.

The chain links TRBV5-5 to TRBJ1-3, with a weak D call TRBD1 (6 bases). The CDR3 runs to 14 residues. Looked up from germline, CDR1 is SGHKS and CDR2 is YYEKEE (reference sequence). V was trimmed by 0 bases and J by 4 bases, leaving 8 bases between them. CDR3 sequence (DNA): TGTGCCAGCAGCTTGGGGGACAACGGAAACACCATATATTTT. Its translation: CASSLGDNGNTIYF.

The chain carries TRBV5-1 and TRBJ1-6; weak D call: TRBD1 (5 bases). With 2 bases removed from V and 12 bases from J, the gap between germline ends came to 12 bases. The CDR3 extends over 13 amino acids. Germline V gene sequence: CDR1 SGHRS, CDR2 YFSETQ. The chain's CDR3 is CASSFTGGKPLHF. CDR3 nucleotides: TGCGCCAGCAGCTTTACGGGGGGTAAACCCCTCCACTTT.

The genes are TRBV19 and TRBJ2-7; perhaps TRBD2 as D (6 bases). In germline, CDR1 is LNHDA, CDR2 SQIVND (reference sequence). V lost 10 bases, J lost 10 bases, and 20 bases lay in between. The CDR3 spans 12 residues. Here the CDR3 reads CATRAGIAEQYF. As DNA, the CDR3 is TGTGCCACCCGGGCGGGGATTGCCGAACAGTACTTC.

V usage is TRBV6-5 and J usage is TRBJ1-1; a weak D match, TRBD1 (5 bases). The CDR3 has 15 residues. CDR1 and CDR2 from the germline V gene are MNHEY and SVGAGI. The V end lost 0 bases, the J end lost 3 bases, and 11 bases lay between the germline ends. The CDR3 region has the DNA TGTGCCAGCAGTTACTCAAGGGGAAGACACACTGAAGCTTTCTTT. Residues: CASSYSRGRHTEAFF.

The chain links TRBV14 to TRBJ2-7, with TRBD2 as a possible D gene (5 bases). V dropped 3 bases and J dropped 5 bases, with 20 bases sitting between them. CDR1 is SGHDN, CDR2 FVKESK, per germline. The CDR3 sequence is 16 residues long. The CDR3 here is CASSQNRPSLGDEQYF. CDR3 bases: TGTGCCAGCAGCCAGAATCGGCCCTCCCTGGGAGACGAGCAGTACTTC.

The gene calls are TRBV10-1 and TRBJ1-6; tentative D call: TRBD1 (6 bases). CDR3 length: 13 amino acids. Trimming cost V 6 bases and J 9 bases, with 12 bases left between them. Germline V lookup: CDR1 WNHNN, CDR2 SYGVQD (reference sequence). The CDR3 region is CASSKGQSSPLHF. As DNA, the CDR3 is TGCGCCAGCAGCAAAGGACAGTCTTCACCCCTCCACTTT.

The chain uses TRBV30 and TRBJ1-2; D might be TRBD1 (5 bases). Germline values: CDR1 GTSNPN, CDR2 SVGIG (reference sequence). The CDR3 sequence is 13 residues long. V lost 5 bases, J lost 4 bases, and 14 bases lay in between. The DNA of the CDR3 is TGTGCCTGGGACCCCAGGGAGGGCTATGGCTACACCTTC. As protein: CAWDPREGYGYTF. The full variable domain, completed using reference TRBV30 and TRBJ1-2, is SQTIHQWPATLVQPVGSPLSLECTVEGTSNPNLYWYRQAAGRGLQLLFYSVGIGQISSEVPQNLSASRPQDRQFILSSKKLLLSDSGFYLCAWDPREGYGYTFGSGTRLTVV.

The rearrangement joins TRBV12-3 or TRBV12-4 to TRBJ2-2; D gene unclear. Trimming pared 6 bases from V and 5 bases from J, leaving 7 bases between. The CDR3 length is 12 residues. This CDR3 is CASRLLTGELFF. CDR3 sequence (DNA): TGTGCCAGCAGGCTACTTACCGGGGAGCTGTTTTTT.

In its sample, this clone was seen once. The chain couples TRBV28 to TRBJ1-2; TRBD1 aligns across 7 bases. The CDR3 covers 14 residues. The germline V gene has CDR1 MDHEN and CDR2 SYDVKM. The V gene end was trimmed by 6 bases and the J gene end by 4 bases; junction bases not matched to a gene: 8. This chain's CDR3 is CASSDNRGPYGYTF. In DNA form, the CDR3 reads TGTGCCAGCAGCGATAACAGGGGTCCCTATGGCTACACCTTC.

This clone has just one count. V is TRBV12-3 or TRBV12-4 and J is TRBJ2-5; TRBD1 or TRBD2 may be the D gene (5 bases each). V was trimmed by 5 bases and J by 5 bases, leaving 9 bases between them. CDR3 length equals 12 residues. The DNA of the CDR3 is TGTGCCAGCAGTATAGAGGGGGAGACCCAGTACTTC. It specifies CASSIEGETQYF.

This chain uses TRBV2 with TRBJ1-6; 8 bases match TRBD1. This CDR3 contains 15 residues. Germline values: CDR1 SNHLY, CDR2 FYNNEI. Trimming took 4 bases from V and 7 from J; bases not matched to a gene: 6. The CDR3 loop reads CASSGRTGRNSPLHF. CDR3 nucleotide sequence: TGTGCCAGCAGTGGGCGGACAGGGAGGAATTCACCCCTCCACTTT.